Each of the 3 T cell receptor beta chains below was sequenced from the same sample in a study of patients and donors after allogeneic stem cell transplantation. MiXCR, applied by TCRdb to the RT-PCR reads, yields one record per CDR3 protein. Among about 76,000 distinct CDR3 sequences listed, less than 30% were seen once. The specimen sequenced was blood, either unsorted or a sorted T cell fraction (not recorded which). The receptors derive from a human donor who was either an allogeneic HSCT recipient or a stem cell or donor lymphocyte infusion donor (not recorded which). It is not recorded whose cells these are; they may come from a transplant donor.

The J gene is TRBJ1-1, the V gene TRBV4-1, with a possible D match to TRBD1 (6 bases). The V gene lost 0 bases and the J gene lost 4 bases, with 12 bases spanning the gap. Germline V CDR1 and CDR2: MGHRA, YSYEKL. The CDR3 has 15 residues. This CDR3 reads CASSQDPGVSTEAFF. CDR3 nucleotides: TGCGCCAGCAGCCAAGATCCAGGGGTAAGCACTGAAGCTTTCTTT.

The chain couples TRBV7-9 to TRBJ1-2, with 10 bases fitting TRBD1. Germline trimming cut 1 base from V and 7 bases from J; bases unmatched to any gene: 6. The CDR3 is 15 residues long. CDR1 and CDR2 from the germline V gene are SEHNR and FQNEAQ (reference sequence). CDR3 in DNA: TGTGCCAGCAGCTTAGTGGGACAGGGGTTTCGTGGCTACACCTTC. Translated: CASSLVGQGFRGYTF.

J is TRBJ2-6 and V is TRBV10-3; no clear D gene. Germline CDR1 reads ENHRY; CDR2 reads SYGVKD. The CDR3 is 15 residues long. V lost 4 bases and J lost 0, with 7 bases in between. CDR3 sequence: CAISGGGSGANVLTF. The CDR3 region has the DNA TGTGCCATCAGTGGGGGTGGCTCTGGGGCCAACGTCCTGACTTTC.